Listed below are T cell receptor beta chains from one sample, sequenced in a study of blood T cell repertoires in COVID-19. Produced via immunoSEQ multiplex PCR; TCRdb's table is partial and in-frame only. The sample has more than 250,000 clones, around 80% seen once. Sequencing input: PBMCs or T cells enriched from blood (not recorded which). The origin of the receptors is a man aged 35-49 years who had been exposed to COVID-19. Both conserved end residues are part of each CDR3. Fields, in order: J gene, D gene, clone size, V gene, CDR3 protein, CDR3 DNA. The D gene is left open where the match is weak. Only some rows state a clone size, as once, few, many or a class for expanded clones.

TRBJ2-3	TRBD1	-	TRBV24-1	CATSGTGMVADTQYF	TGTGCCACCAGTGGGACAGGGATGGTTGCAGATACGCAGTATTTT
TRBJ2-5	TRBD2	-	TRBV19	CASRLAGDGETQYF	TGTGCCAGTAGGCTAGCGGGAGACGGAGAGACCCAGTACTTC
TRBJ2-3	-	-	TRBV20-1	CSADRGDTQYF	TGCAGTGCTGATAGGGGAGATACGCAGTATTTT
TRBJ2-3	TRBD2	-	TRBV11-3	CASSRTSGSLYTQYF	TGTGCCAGCAGCCGGACTAGCGGGAGTCTATATACGCAGTATTTT
TRBJ2-2	TRBD2	-	TRBV11-3	CASSLGLAGPGELFF	TGTGCCAGCAGCTTGGGACTAGCGGGACCCGGGGAGCTGTTTTTT
TRBJ2-7	TRBD2	-	TRBV7-3	CASSLEGLDNYEQYF	TGTGCCAGCAGCTTGGAGGGACTAGACAACTACGAGCAGTACTTC
TRBJ2-4	TRBD2	-	TRBV4-1	CASSRGLAGAKNIQYF	TGCGCCAGCAGTCGGGGACTAGCGGGAGCCAAAAACATTCAGTACTTC
TRBJ2-1	-	-	TRBV27	CASSSLVPGDEQFF	TGTGCCAGCAGTTCCCTAGTACCCGGCGATGAGCAGTTCTTC
TRBJ2-1	-	once	TRBV18	CASWAGSYNEQFF	TGTGCCAGCTGGGCGGGGTCCTACAATGAGCAGTTCTTC
TRBJ1-1	-	-	TRBV19	CASSEQTSSTEAFF	TGTGCCAGTAGTGAACAGACGTCGAGCACTGAAGCTTTCTTT
TRBJ2-7	TRBD1	-	TRBV28	CASSMTGQGDVEQYF	TGTGCCAGCAGTATGACGGGACAGGGAGACGTCGAGCAGTACTTC
TRBJ2-5	-	once	TRBV28	CASRNRARETQYF	TGTGCCAGCAGGAACAGGGCACGCGAGACCCAGTACTTC
TRBJ1-3	-	-	TRBV6-5	CASQALTGNTIYF	TGTGCCAGCCAGGCTTTAACTGGAAACACCATATATTTT
TRBJ1-2	TRBD1	-	TRBV19	CASSNSGGHGYTF	TGTGCCAGTAGTAATTCAGGGGGACATGGCTACACCTTC
TRBJ1-1	TRBD1	-	TRBV29-1	CSVQTPGQGSRNTEAFF	TGCAGCGTCCAAACTCCGGGACAGGGTTCCCGAAACACTGAAGCTTTCTTT
TRBJ1-5	TRBD1	-	TRBV6-5	CASRETGSSQPQHF	TGTGCCAGCAGGGAGACAGGGTCTTCCCAGCCCCAGCATTTT
TRBJ1-1	TRBD1	-	TRBV5-4	CASSLAGQSRLNTEAFF	TGTGCCAGCAGCTTGGCGGGACAGAGCAGATTGAACACTGAAGCTTTCTTT
TRBJ2-7	TRBD2	once	TRBV19	CASSIEGSGSSEQYF	TGTGCCAGTAGTATAGAGGGTAGCGGGAGCTCCGAGCAGTACTTC
TRBJ2-5	TRBD2	-	TRBV10-1	CASSDSGIGETQYF	TGCGCCAGCAGTGACAGCGGGATAGGGGAGACCCAGTACTTC
TRBJ2-7	-	-	TRBV21-1	CASSPQGRMTSGRTYEQYF	TGTGCCAGCAGTCCCCAGGGCAGGATGACTAGCGGGAGAACCTACGAGCAGTACTTC
TRBJ1-3	-	-	TRBV9	CASSTRTARGNTIYF	TGTGCCAGCAGCACCCGGACAGCTCGTGGAAACACCATATATTTT
TRBJ1-2	-	-	TRBV30	CAWSGGANGYTF	TGTGCCTGGAGCGGGGGGGCGAATGGCTACACCTTC
TRBJ2-2	-	-	TRBV5-1	CASRAPGTGELFF	TGCGCCAGCCGCGCGCCGGGAACCGGGGAGCTGTTTTTT
TRBJ1-6	-	-	TRBV6-5	CASRGQGGSPLHF	TGTGCCAGCAGGGGGCAGGGAGGTTCACCCCTCCACTTT
TRBJ2-2	-	-	TRBV6-5	CASSFPGGRYTGELFF	TGTGCCAGCAGTTTCCCCGGGGGTAGATATACCGGGGAGCTGTTTTTT
TRBJ2-2	TRBD1	-	TRBV10-1	CASSVTGTGVSGELFF	TGCGCCAGCAGCGTAACCGGGACAGGGGTGTCCGGGGAGCTGTTTTTT
TRBJ2-7	TRBD1	few	TRBV7-6	CASSPGGEQYF	TGTGCCAGCAGCCCAGGGGGCGAGCAGTACTTC
TRBJ2-7	-	-	TRBV2	CASSLMGAEQYF	TGTGCCAGCAGTCTAATGGGGGCCGAGCAGTACTTC
TRBJ2-7	TRBD2	few	TRBV28	CASRGTSGSLVDEQYF	TGTGCCAGCAGAGGGACTAGCGGTTCTTTGGTGGACGAGCAGTACTTC